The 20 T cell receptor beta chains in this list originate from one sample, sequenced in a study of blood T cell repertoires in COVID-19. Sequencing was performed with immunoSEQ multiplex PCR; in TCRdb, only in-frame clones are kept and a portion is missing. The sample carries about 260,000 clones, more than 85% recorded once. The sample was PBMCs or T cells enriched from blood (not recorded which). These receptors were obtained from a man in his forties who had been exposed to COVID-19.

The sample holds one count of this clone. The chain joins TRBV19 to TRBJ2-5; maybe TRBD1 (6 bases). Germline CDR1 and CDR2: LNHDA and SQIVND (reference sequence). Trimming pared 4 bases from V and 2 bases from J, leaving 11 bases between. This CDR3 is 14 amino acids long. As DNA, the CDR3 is TGTGCCAGTAGTAAACCGGGACATCAAGAGACCCAGTACTTC. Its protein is CASSKPGHQETQYF.

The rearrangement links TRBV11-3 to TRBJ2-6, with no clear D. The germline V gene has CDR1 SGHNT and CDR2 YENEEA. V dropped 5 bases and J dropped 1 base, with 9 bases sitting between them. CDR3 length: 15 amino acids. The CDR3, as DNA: TGTGCCAGCAGCCTCTCGGTTTCTGGGGCCAACGTCCTGACTTTC. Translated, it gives CASSLSVSGANVLTF.

CDR3 in amino acids: CASSLVDSYGYTF. For the CDR3, the DNA is TGCGCCAGCAGCTTGGTCGACAGCTATGGCTACACCTTC. The chain uses TRBV5-1 and TRBJ1-2; D is perhaps TRBD1 (5 bases). The ends were cut back, 0 bases at V and 4 bases at J, with 7 bases in the middle. The CDR3 sequence is 13 residues long. Per the germline V gene, CDR1 is SGHRS and CDR2 is YFSETQ.

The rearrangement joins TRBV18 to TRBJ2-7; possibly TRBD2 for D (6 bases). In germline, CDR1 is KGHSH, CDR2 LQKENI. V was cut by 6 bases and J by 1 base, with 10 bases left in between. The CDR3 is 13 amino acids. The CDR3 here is CASSPGRSYEQYF. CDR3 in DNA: TGTGCCAGCTCCCCGGGGAGGTCCTACGAGCAGTACTTC. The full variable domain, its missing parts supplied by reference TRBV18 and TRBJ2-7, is NAGVMQNPRHLVRRRGQEARLRCSPMKGHSHVYWYRQLPEEGLKFMVYLQKENIIDESGMPKERFSAEFPKEGPSILRIQQVVRGDSAAYFCASSPGRSYEQYFGPGTRLTVT.

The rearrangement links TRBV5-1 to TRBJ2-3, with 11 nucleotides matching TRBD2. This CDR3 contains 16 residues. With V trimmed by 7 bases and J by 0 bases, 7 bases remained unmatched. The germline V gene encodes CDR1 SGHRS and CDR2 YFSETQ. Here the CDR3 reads CASGSRLAGSTDTQYF. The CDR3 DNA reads TGCGCCAGCGGCTCTAGACTAGCGGGGAGCACAGATACGCAGTATTTT.

Here the CDR3 DNA reads TGTGCCAGCTCTTACGGACAGGGGGACTATGGCTACACCTTC. Its translation is CASSYGQGDYGYTF. This sequence joins TRBV18 and TRBJ1-2; 10 bases line up with TRBD1. The J segment lost 3 bases and the V segment lost 6 bases, leaving 4 bases of the junction unmatched. The CDR3 sequence is 14 residues long. Per germline, CDR1 KGHSH and CDR2 LQKENI.

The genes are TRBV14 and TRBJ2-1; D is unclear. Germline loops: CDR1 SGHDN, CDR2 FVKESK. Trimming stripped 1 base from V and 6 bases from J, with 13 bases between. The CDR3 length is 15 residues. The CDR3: CASSQGLGRSNEQFF. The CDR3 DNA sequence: TGTGCCAGCAGCCAAGGCCTGGGTAGGAGCAATGAGCAGTTCTTC.

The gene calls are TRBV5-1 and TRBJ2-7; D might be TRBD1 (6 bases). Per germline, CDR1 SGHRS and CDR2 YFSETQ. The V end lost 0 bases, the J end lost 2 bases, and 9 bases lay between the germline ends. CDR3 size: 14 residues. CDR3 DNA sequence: TGCGCCAGCAGCTTGGGGACAGAAGCCTACGAGCAGTACTTC. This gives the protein CASSLGTEAYEQYF.

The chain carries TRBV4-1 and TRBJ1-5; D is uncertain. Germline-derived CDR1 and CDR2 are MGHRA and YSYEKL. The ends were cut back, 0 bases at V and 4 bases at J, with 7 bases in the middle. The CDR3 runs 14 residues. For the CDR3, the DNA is TGCGCCAGCAGCCAAGATCGAGGAAATCAGCCCCAGCATTTT. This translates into CASSQDRGNQPQHF.

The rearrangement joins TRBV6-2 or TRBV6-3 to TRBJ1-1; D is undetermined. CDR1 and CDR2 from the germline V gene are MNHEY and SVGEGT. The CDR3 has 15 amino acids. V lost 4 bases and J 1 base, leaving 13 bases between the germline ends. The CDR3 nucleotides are TGTGCCAGCAGTTTCAGGTTATCTTCGAACACTGAAGCTTTCTTT. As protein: CASSFRLSSNTEAFF.

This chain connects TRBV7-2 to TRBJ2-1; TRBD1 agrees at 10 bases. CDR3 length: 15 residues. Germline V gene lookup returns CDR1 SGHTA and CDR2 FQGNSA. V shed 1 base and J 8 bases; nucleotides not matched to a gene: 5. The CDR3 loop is CASSLVDRGLDEQFF. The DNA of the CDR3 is TGTGCCAGCAGCTTAGTCGACAGGGGGCTGGATGAGCAGTTCTTC.

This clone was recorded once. The CDR3 here is CASSPVPGSSYNEQFF. CDR3 bases: TGTGCCAGCAGCCCAGTCCCAGGCAGCTCCTACAATGAGCAGTTCTTC. This chain joins TRBV9 and TRBJ2-1; the D is unclear. The germline gives CDR1 SGDLS, CDR2 YYNGEE. This CDR3 comprises 16 residues. The V and J ends lost 4 bases and 0 bases respectively, with 14 bases between them.

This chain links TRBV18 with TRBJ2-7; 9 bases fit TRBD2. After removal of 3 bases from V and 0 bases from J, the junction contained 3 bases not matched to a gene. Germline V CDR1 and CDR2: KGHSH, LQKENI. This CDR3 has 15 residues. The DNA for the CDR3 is TGTGCCAGCTCACCCGGACTAGCGTTCTCCTACGAGCAGTACTTC. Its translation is CASSPGLAFSYEQYF.

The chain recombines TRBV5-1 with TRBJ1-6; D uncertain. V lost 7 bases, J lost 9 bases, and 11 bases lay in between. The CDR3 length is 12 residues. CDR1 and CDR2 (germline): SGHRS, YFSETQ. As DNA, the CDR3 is TGCGCCAGCCGCGGATTGGGTTCACCCCTCCACTTT. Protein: CASRGLGSPLHF.

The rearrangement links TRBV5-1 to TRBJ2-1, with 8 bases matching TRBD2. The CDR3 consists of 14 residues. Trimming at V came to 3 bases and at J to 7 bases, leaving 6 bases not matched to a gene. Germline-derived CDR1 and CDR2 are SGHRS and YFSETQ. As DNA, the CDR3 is TGCGCCAGCAGCTGGGCCGGGGGGGAGAATGAGCAGTTCTTC. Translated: CASSWAGGENEQFF.

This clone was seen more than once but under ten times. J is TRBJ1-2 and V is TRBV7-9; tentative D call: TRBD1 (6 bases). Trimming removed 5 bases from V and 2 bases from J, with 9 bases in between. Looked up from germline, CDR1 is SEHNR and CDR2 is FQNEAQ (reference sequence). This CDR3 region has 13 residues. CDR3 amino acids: CASSRDTNYGYTF. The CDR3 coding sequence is TGTGCCAGCAGCCGGGACACCAACTATGGCTACACCTTC.

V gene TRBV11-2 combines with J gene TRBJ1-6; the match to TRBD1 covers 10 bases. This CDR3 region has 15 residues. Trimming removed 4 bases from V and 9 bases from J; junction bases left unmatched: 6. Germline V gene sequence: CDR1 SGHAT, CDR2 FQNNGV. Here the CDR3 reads CASSSRGQGRSPLHF. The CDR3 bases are TGTGCCAGCAGCTCACGGGGACAGGGGCGTTCACCCCTCCACTTT.

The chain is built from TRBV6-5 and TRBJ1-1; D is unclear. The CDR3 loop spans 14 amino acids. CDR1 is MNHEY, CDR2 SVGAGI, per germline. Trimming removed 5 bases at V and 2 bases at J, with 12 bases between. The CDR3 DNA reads TGTGCCAGCAGTATTAGCCACCTAAACACTGAAGCTTTCTTT. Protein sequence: CASSISHLNTEAFF.

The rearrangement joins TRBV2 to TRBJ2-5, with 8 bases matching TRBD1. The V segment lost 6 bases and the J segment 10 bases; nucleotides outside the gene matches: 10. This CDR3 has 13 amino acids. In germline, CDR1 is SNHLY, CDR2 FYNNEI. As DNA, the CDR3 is TGTGCCAGCAGGGGACAGGAAGAGAGCATCCAGTACTTC. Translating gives CASRGQEESIQYF.

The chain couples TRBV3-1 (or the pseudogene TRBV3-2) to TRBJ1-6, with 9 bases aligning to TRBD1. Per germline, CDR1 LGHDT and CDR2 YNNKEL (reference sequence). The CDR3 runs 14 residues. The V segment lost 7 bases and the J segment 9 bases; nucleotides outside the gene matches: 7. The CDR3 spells CASMGQGESSPLHF. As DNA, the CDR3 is TGTGCCAGCATGGGACAGGGAGAAAGTTCACCCCTCCACTTT.